This T cell receptor beta chain was sequenced for a study of T cells in Graves' hyperthyroidism and ophthalmopathy. This clonotype was observed many times. The antigen is unknown. Germline trimming cut 1 base from V and 3 bases from J; bases unmatched to any gene: 9. Germline loops: CDR1 DFQATT, CDR2 SNEGSKA (reference sequence). The CDR3 runs 15 residues. TCR beta CDR3 regions were amplified from RNA transcripts. During a first-round RT-PCR of the TCR CDR3, the HTBI primer set was used. One entry per CDR3 protein, called by TCRdb with MiXCR from the multiplex PCR reads. The data hold around 700,000 distinct CDR3 sequences, with roughly 20% observed a single time. The PBMCs were taken from approximately 9.7 ml of fresh peripheral blood. Findings of the study overall: A model of 13 V-J features distinguished ophthalmopathy from stable hyperthyroidism. The model forecast ophthalmopathy, anticipating it by a median approximately 6.1 months before onset.

Sequenced input: blood. V gene TRBV20-1 combines with J gene TRBJ2-7, with TRBD1 matching over 7 bases. The TCR sequence derives from a woman between 50 and 59 years old with Graves' hyperthyroidism that later progressed to Graves' ophthalmopathy. CDR3 loop: CSARGVGTVSYEQYF. In nucleotides, the CDR3 is TGCAGTGCTAGAGGGGTGGGGACAGTGAGCTACGAGCAGTACTTC.